This TCR beta chain comes out of a study of T cells in Graves' hyperthyroidism and ophthalmopathy. General study results and limits: Separation of ophthalmopathy from stable hyperthyroidism was achieved by a 13 V-J model.

This clonotype was detected many times. Its antigen is unidentified. From RNA transcripts, TCR beta CDR3 regions were amplified. The HTBI primer set drove a first-round RT-PCR of the TCR CDR3. TCRdb ran MiXCR on the multiplex PCR reads and lists one entry per CDR3 protein. The sample consists of more than 350,000 distinct CDR3 sequences, about 15% of them appearing once. Germline V gene sequence: CDR1 KGHDR, CDR2 SFDVKD. There are 15 residues in the CDR3. V lost 4 bases and J lost 5, with 17 bases in between. Across 18 months, stable Graves' hyperthyroidism was marked by no progression to ophthalmopathy. Diagnoses used clinical symptoms, serum thyroxine and TRAb, thyroid ultrasound and orbital computed tomography. Source material for PBMCs was 10 ml fresh peripheral blood.

Input material: blood. The source is a woman between 25 and 40 years old with Graves' hyperthyroidism. The chain is built from TRBV24-1 and TRBJ2-7; possible D gene TRBD2, 6 bases. CDR3 nucleotide sequence: TGTGCCACCAGTGACTCGGGACGGGAGTTGGACGAGCAGTACTTC. This translates into CATSDSGRELDEQYF.